One and the same sample provided the 30 T cell receptor beta chains below, sequenced in a study of T cells in Graves' hyperthyroidism and ophthalmopathy. Authors of the study amplified TCR beta CDR3 regions from RNA transcripts. The HTBI primer set drove a first-round RT-PCR of the TCR CDR3. TCRdb ran MiXCR on the multiplex PCR reads and lists one entry per CDR3 protein. The sample contains 690,000 or so distinct CDR3 sequences, roughly a sixth of which appear only once. The sequencing sample was made of blood. The receptor source for this set is a woman aged 50 to 60 with Graves' hyperthyroidism that later progressed to Graves' ophthalmopathy.

In its sample, this clonotype was seen many times. CDR3 coding DNA: TGTGCCAGCAGCCCGAATCTCCTGCTGAGCTATGGCTACACCTTC. Its translation: CASSPNLLLSYGYTF. V gene TRBV7-8 combines with J gene TRBJ1-2; D gene ambiguous. Germline V lookup: CDR1 SGHVS, CDR2 FQNEAQ. This CDR3 has 15 amino acids. Trimming took 5 bases from V and 4 from J, leaving 17 bases between them.

The chain's CDR3 is CSVGGQGQYEQYF. The CDR3 DNA sequence: TGCAGCGTCGGGGGGCAGGGGCAATACGAGCAGTACTTC. This chain links TRBV29-1 with TRBJ2-7; D possibly corresponds to TRBD2 (7 bases). The V end was cut by 6 bases, the J end by 4 bases, with 16 bases between. This CDR3 region has 13 residues. CDR1 and CDR2 (germline): SQVTM, ANQGSEA.

V is TRBV28 and J is TRBJ2-1, with TRBD2 identical over 12 bases. Per the germline V gene, CDR1 is MDHEN and CDR2 is SYDVKM. Losses at the gene ends were 8 bases for V and 8 bases for J; bases not matched to a gene: 10. The CDR3 runs to 15 residues. CDR3 region: CASSRRLAGVHEQFF. Written as DNA, the CDR3 is TGTGCCAGCTCAAGGCGACTAGCGGGAGTCCATGAGCAGTTCTTC.

This chain connects TRBV6-1 to TRBJ1-6; TRBD1 might be the D (6 bases). Germline V CDR1 and CDR2: MNHNS, SASEGT. V lost 7 bases and J lost 4, with 17 bases in between. The CDR3 spans 16 residues. The CDR3 sequence is CASTERGVRYNSPLHF. In nucleotides, the CDR3 is TGTGCCAGCACTGAGAGGGGGGTTCGGTATAATTCACCCCTCCACTTT.

The sample holds many counts of this clonotype. The chain couples TRBV2 to TRBJ1-1; D gene unclear. CDR3 length equals 15 residues. V shed 4 bases and J shed 0 bases, with 12 bases lying between them. Germline V lookup: CDR1 SNHLY, CDR2 FYNNEI. CDR3 nucleotide sequence: TGTGCCAGCAGTGTAGGTGGAGCAATGAACACTGAAGCTTTCTTT. It translates to CASSVGGAMNTEAFF.

The sample holds many counts of this clonotype. V gene TRBV5-1 combines with J gene TRBJ1-1; D is possibly TRBD1 (6 bases). V dropped 5 bases and J dropped 5 bases, with 16 bases sitting between them. Germline V gene data show CDR1 as SGHRS and CDR2 as YFSETQ. This CDR3 region has 14 residues. CDR3: CASSNAGVETEAFF. CDR3 DNA sequence: TGCGCCAGCAGTAATGCAGGGGTAGAGACTGAAGCTTTCTTT.

In this sample, this clonotype turned up a few times. The gene calls are TRBV29-1 and TRBJ2-2; 9 nucleotides agree with TRBD1. The germline gives CDR1 SQVTM, CDR2 ANQGSEA. V lost 7 bases and J lost 6; bases outside the gene matches: 9. CDR3 length equals 14 residues. The CDR3 nucleotides read TGCAGCGGGCGGGGACAGGGAGATGCCGGGGAGCTGTTTTTT. This sequence encodes CSGRGQGDAGELFF.

For this clonotype: One base away lies a much larger clone, so this may be a sequencing read error. The genes are TRBV11-2 and TRBJ1-2; 8 bases match TRBD1. The CDR3 is 13 amino acids. Germline CDR1 SGHAT, CDR2 FQNNGV. In DNA, the CDR3 is TGTGCCAGCAGCTTTAATCAGGGGGCTGTCTACGCCTTC. Amino acid sequence: CASSFNQGAVYAF.

This clonotype was seen many times. V is TRBV3-1 and J is TRBJ1-5; D remains ambiguous. Looked up from germline, CDR1 is LGHDT and CDR2 is YNNKEL (reference sequence). Trimming left V 1 base short and J 2 bases short, with 9 bases between. CDR3 size: 15 residues. The CDR3 loop reads CASSQGNRGNQPQHF. In DNA form, the CDR3 reads TGTGCCAGCAGCCAAGGGAATCGGGGCAATCAGCCCCAGCATTTT.

The chain links TRBV19 to TRBJ2-1; 8 bases fit TRBD1. The germline gives CDR1 LNHDA, CDR2 SQIVND (reference sequence). The CDR3 is 14 residues long. J lost 9 bases, V lost 5 bases, and 9 bases had no gene match. Written as DNA, the CDR3 is TGTGCCAGTAGTCCGTCGACAGGGGTCGGTGAGCAGTTCTTC. Protein: CASSPSTGVGEQFF.

The chain carries TRBV6-2 or TRBV6-3 and TRBJ1-2; 9 nucleotides agree with TRBD1. The CDR3 has 15 residues. Germline CDR1 is MNHEY and CDR2 is SVGEGT. Losses at the gene ends were 2 bases for V and 8 bases for J; bases not matched to a gene: 9. The CDR3 sequence is CASSYLRTGAKGYTF. CDR3 in DNA: TGTGCCAGCAGTTACCTCCGGACAGGGGCGAAGGGCTACACCTTC.

This clonotype was seen more than once but under ten times. V is TRBV5-4 and J is TRBJ2-5; 8 bases line up with TRBD1. Germline V gene sequence: CDR1 SGHNT, CDR2 YYREEE (reference sequence). The CDR3 is 14 residues long. V was pared by 4 bases and J by 4 bases, with 6 bases of the junction left unmatched. The CDR3 here is CASSGDRWIETQYF. For the CDR3, the DNA is TGTGCCAGCAGCGGGGACAGGTGGATAGAGACCCAGTACTTC. The full variable domain, in which reference TRBV5-4 and TRBJ2-5 provide the parts outside the CDR3, is ETGVTQSPTHLIKTRGQQVTLRCSSQSGHNTVSWYQQALGQGPQFIFQYYREEENGRGNFPPRFSGLQFPNYSSELNVNALELDDSALYLCASSGDRWIETQYFGPGTRLLVL.

V gene TRBV4-2 combines with J gene TRBJ1-2, with D tentatively TRBD1 (6 bases). This CDR3 region has 16 residues. Trimming took off 0 bases at V and 4 bases at J, with 15 bases between the two ends. CDR1 and CDR2 (germline): LGHNA, YNFKEQ. The CDR3 DNA reads TGTGCCAGCAGCCAAGATCGGAACAGGGCGGGCTATGGCTACACCTTC. This encodes CASSQDRNRAGYGYTF.

CDR3 DNA sequence: TGTGCCAGCAGGCGGCAGAATCGGCTTACGACAGGGGGCCCTCCCTACGAGCAGTACTTC. Its protein product is CASRRQNRLTTGGPPYEQYF. The chain combines TRBV27 with TRBJ2-7; TRBD1 matches 10 bases. V dropped 6 bases and J dropped 2; count of bases not matched to a gene: 22. The V gene's germline CDR1 is MNHEY and CDR2 SMNVEV (reference sequence). The CDR3 contains 20 residues.

This clonotype appeared many times. The chain joins TRBV20-1 to TRBJ2-5; D might be TRBD1 (6 bases). Germline loops: CDR1 DFQATT, CDR2 SNEGSKA (reference sequence). Trimming took off 5 bases at V and 5 bases at J, with 21 bases between the two ends. This CDR3 contains 15 residues. The CDR3 protein is CSALDRPLGMETQYF. CDR3 sequence (DNA): TGCAGTGCTTTGGACAGACCCCTGGGTATGGAGACCCAGTACTTC.

The sample holds a few counts of this clonotype. CDR3 amino acids: CASSLGLAMRGDTEAFF. CDR3 nucleotides: TGTGCCAGCAGCTTGGGCCTGGCCATGCGAGGCGACACTGAAGCTTTCTTT. The chain employs TRBV5-8 and TRBJ1-1; D remains unclear. Germline V gene data show CDR1 as SGHTS and CDR2 as YDEGEE. This CDR3 comprises 17 residues. Trimming removed 0 bases from V and 3 bases from J, with 18 bases in between.

The table lists this clonotype with many counts. V and J are TRBV11-1 and TRBJ2-3; TRBD1 matches 8 bases. Germline CDR1 reads SGHAT; CDR2 reads FQDESV (reference sequence). Unmatched junction bases numbered 9, after V lost 3 bases and J lost 1 base. This CDR3 is built from 17 residues. The CDR3 DNA is TGTGCCAGCAGCTTCCTCAGGCAGACAGGGGGCACAGATACGCAGTATTTT. Protein: CASSFLRQTGGTDTQYF.

The V gene is TRBV29-1, the J gene TRBJ1-2, with D possibly matching TRBD1 (6 bases). Germline V gene data show CDR1 as SQVTM and CDR2 as ANQGSEA. Trimming removed 1 base from V and 3 bases from J, with 12 bases in between. This CDR3 is 14 amino acids long. The CDR3 nucleotides read TGCAGCGTTGAAGCTCAGACAGGACACTATGGCTACACCTTC. Translating it yields CSVEAQTGHYGYTF.

This clonotype occurred many times. The chain links TRBV7-2 to TRBJ1-6, with D perhaps TRBD1 (6 bases). Germline CDR1 reads SGHTA; CDR2 reads FQGNSA. Trimming shortened V by 5 bases and J by 8 bases, and 10 bases separated the two germline ends. The CDR3 consists of 13 residues. CDR3 region: CASSTRGDSPLHF. The CDR3 DNA is TGTGCCAGCAGCACGAGGGGGGATTCACCCCTCCACTTT.

This rearrangement joins TRBV7-6 to TRBJ2-7; D remains unclear. Trimming took off 1 base at V and 3 bases at J, with 7 bases between the two ends. The CDR3 runs to 13 residues. Looked up from germline, CDR1 is SGHVS and CDR2 is FNYEAQ. The CDR3 here is CASSLGTFYEQYF. The DNA of the CDR3 is TGTGCCAGCAGCTTAGGGACGTTCTACGAGCAGTACTTC.

This clonotype has just a few counts. The gene calls are TRBV30 and TRBJ2-7, with D possibly matching TRBD1 (5 bases). V lost 0 bases and J lost 3, with 12 bases in between. This CDR3 region has 14 residues. Germline CDR1 and CDR2: GTSNPN and SVGIG (reference sequence). The CDR3 region has the DNA TGTGCCTGGAGTGTAAGGCGCACAGGCTACGAGCAGTACTTC. Protein sequence: CAWSVRRTGYEQYF.

This chain links TRBV6-1 with TRBJ1-1; D gene ambiguous. From germline, CDR1 is MNHNS and CDR2 SASEGT. V lost 7 bases and J lost 5, with 8 bases in between. This CDR3 comprises 11 residues. The chain's CDR3 is CASKGMTEAFF. DNA of the CDR3: TGTGCCAGCAAGGGCATGACTGAAGCTTTCTTT.

This chain links TRBV12-3 or TRBV12-4 with TRBJ1-4; 7 bases line up with TRBD1. The CDR3 loop spans 14 amino acids. V gave up 3 bases and J gave up 7 bases; unmatched junction bases: 5. The CDR3 is CASSFRGGSEKLFF. The CDR3 DNA reads TGTGCCAGCAGTTTTCGAGGGGGCAGTGAAAAACTGTTTTTT.

The chain joins TRBV10-2 to TRBJ2-7; 10 bases fit TRBD1. Germline-derived CDR1 and CDR2 are WSHSY and SAAADI. This CDR3 spans 14 amino acids. The V segment lost 5 bases and the J segment 3 bases; nucleotides outside the gene matches: 4. This chain's CDR3 is CASSRDRGDYEQYF. The CDR3 nucleotides are TGCGCCAGCAGTCGGGACAGGGGTGACTACGAGCAGTACTTC.

The chain is built from TRBV20-1 and TRBJ2-5; 11 bases align to TRBD2. The CDR3 is 17 amino acids. The germline V gene encodes CDR1 DFQATT and CDR2 SNEGSKA (reference sequence). J was trimmed by 2 bases and V by 0 bases; bases with no gene match: 8. The CDR3 protein is CSARDPTSGVLQETQYF. The CDR3 nucleotides read TGCAGTGCTAGAGACCCGACTAGCGGGGTTTTACAAGAGACCCAGTACTTC.

This clonotype has more than one count but fewer than ten. This may stem from a read error, because a much larger clone lies one nucleotide away. The J gene is TRBJ1-2, the V gene TRBV7-2; TRBD1 matches at 11 bases. V lost 8 bases, J lost 2 bases, and 4 bases stayed unmatched. The CDR3 extends over 14 amino acids. Looked up from germline, CDR1 is SGHTA and CDR2 is FQGNSA. CDR3 protein: CASGGQGANYGYTF. CDR3 nucleotide sequence: TGTGCCAGCGGCGGACAGGGGGCGAACTATGGCTACACCTTC.

The chain uses TRBV28 and TRBJ1-5, with TRBD1 identical over 12 bases. Germline V gene lookup returns CDR1 MDHEN and CDR2 SYDVKM. There are 20 residues in the CDR3. V lost 3 bases and J lost 0; bases outside the gene matches: 12. CDR3 coding DNA: TGTGCCAGCAGTTTCACTACACCGGGACAGGGGGCGTATAGCAATCAGCCCCAGCATTTT. The encoded protein is CASSFTTPGQGAYSNQPQHF.

This clonotype was seen ten or more times. V and J are TRBV5-1 and TRBJ2-1; tentatively, D is TRBD2 (6 bases). The germline V gene has CDR1 SGHRS and CDR2 YFSETQ. This CDR3 has 14 amino acids. Between the trimmed V and J ends, which lost 1 base and 5 bases, there was a span of 10 bases. The CDR3 region is CASSLTTSHNEQFF. The CDR3 DNA is TGCGCCAGCAGCTTGACCACTAGCCACAATGAGCAGTTCTTC.

This clonotype was detected a few times. The rearrangement links TRBV7-6 to TRBJ2-5; 15 positions match TRBD2. CDR1 is SGHVS and CDR2 is FNYEAQ in the germline V gene. The CDR3 is made up of 16 amino acids. The V gene end was trimmed by 0 bases and the J gene end by 5 bases; junction bases not matched to a gene: 1. CDR3 sequence reads: CASSLAGLAGGETQYF. The CDR3, as DNA: TGTGCCAGCAGCTTAGCGGGACTAGCGGGGGGTGAGACCCAGTACTTC.

The genes are TRBV30 and TRBJ1-4; 7 bases align to TRBD1. With 4 bases clipped from V and 7 bases from J, the junction kept 6 bases outside the gene matches. The CDR3 totals 13 residues. Germline V gene data show CDR1 as GTSNPN and CDR2 as SVGIG (reference sequence). CDR3 region: CAWNRQGVEKLFF. As DNA, the CDR3 is TGTGCCTGGAATCGACAGGGAGTTGAAAAACTGTTTTTT.